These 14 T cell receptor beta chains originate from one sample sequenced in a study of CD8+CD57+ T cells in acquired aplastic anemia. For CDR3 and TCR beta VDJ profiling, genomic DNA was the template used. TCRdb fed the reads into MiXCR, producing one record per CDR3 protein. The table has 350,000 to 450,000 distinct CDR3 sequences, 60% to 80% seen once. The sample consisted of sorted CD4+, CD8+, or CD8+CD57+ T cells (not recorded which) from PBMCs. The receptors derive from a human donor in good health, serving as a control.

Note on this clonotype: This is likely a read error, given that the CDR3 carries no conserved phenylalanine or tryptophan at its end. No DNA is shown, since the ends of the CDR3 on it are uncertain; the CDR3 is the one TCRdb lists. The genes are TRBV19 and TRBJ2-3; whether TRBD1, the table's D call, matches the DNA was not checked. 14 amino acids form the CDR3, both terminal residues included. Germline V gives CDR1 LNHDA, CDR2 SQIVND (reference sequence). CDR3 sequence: CASTPAEGTDANTI.

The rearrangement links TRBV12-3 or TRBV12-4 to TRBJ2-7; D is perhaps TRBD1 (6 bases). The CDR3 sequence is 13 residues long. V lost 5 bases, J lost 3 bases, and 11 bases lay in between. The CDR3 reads CASSAGQRYEQYF. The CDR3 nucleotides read TGTGCCAGCAGTGCAGGACAGCGCTACGAGCAGTACTTC.

The CDR3 here is CASSLRQGHQNGYF. The CDR3 region has the DNA TGTGCCAGCAGCCTACGACAGGGGCACCAAAATGGCTACTTC. J is TRBJ2-5 and V is TRBV7-9, with 8 bases matching TRBD1. After removal of 5 bases from V and 14 bases from J, the junction contained 16 bases not matched to a gene. In germline, CDR1 is SEHNR, CDR2 FQNEAQ (reference sequence). CDR3 length: 14 amino acids.

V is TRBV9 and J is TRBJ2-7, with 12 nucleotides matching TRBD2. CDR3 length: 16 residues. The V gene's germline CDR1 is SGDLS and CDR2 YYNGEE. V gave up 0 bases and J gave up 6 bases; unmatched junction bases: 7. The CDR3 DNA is TGTGCCAGCAGCGTAGATAGACTAGCGGGGGCCCGCGAGCAGTACTTC. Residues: CASSVDRLAGAREQYF.

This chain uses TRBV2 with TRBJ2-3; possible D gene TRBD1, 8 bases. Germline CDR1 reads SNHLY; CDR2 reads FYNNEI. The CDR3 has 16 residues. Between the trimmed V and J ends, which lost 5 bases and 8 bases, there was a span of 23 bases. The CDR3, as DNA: TGTGCCAGCAGTTCTCACACAGGGGGGGGCCCCGGTACGCAGTATTTT. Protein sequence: CASSSHTGGGPGTQYF.

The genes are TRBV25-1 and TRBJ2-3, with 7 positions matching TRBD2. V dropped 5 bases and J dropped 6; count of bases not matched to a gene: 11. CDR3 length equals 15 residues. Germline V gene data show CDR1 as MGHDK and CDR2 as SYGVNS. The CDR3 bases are TGTGCCAGCAGTCTCCGGGGGAGCGGGGTGGATACGCAGTATTTT. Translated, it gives CASSLRGSGVDTQYF. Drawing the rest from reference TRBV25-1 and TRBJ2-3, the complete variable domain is EADIYQTPRYLVIGTGKKITLECSQTMGHDKMYWYQQDPGMELHLIHYSYGVNSTEKGDLSSESTVSRIRTEHFPLTLESARPSHTSQYLCASSLRGSGVDTQYFGPGTRLTVL.

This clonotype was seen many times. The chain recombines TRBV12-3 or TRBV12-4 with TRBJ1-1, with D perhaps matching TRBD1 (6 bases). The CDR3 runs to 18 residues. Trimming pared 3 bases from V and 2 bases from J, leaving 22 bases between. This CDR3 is CASSFGIITGKPNTEAFF. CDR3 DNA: TGTGCCAGCAGTTTTGGGATAATTACAGGGAAGCCTAACACTGAAGCTTTCTTT.

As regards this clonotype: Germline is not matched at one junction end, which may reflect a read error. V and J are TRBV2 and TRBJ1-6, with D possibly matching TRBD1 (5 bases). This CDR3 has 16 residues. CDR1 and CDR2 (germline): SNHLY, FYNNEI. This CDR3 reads CASKIGGGMSYSPLHF. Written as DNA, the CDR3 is TGTGCCAGCAAAATAGGTGGGGGGATGTCATATTCCCCCCTCCACTTT.

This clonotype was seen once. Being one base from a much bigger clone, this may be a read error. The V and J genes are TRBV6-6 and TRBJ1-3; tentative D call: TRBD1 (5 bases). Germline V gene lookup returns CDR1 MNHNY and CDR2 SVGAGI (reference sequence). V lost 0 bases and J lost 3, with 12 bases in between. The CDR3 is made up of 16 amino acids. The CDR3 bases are TGTGCCAGCAGTTACTCTCAGGGAGGGTGTGGAAACACCATATATTTT. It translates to CASSYSQGGCGNTIYF.

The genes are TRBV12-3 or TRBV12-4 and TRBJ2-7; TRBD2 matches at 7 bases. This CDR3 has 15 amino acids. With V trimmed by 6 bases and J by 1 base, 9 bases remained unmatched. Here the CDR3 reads CASSRAGDASYEQYF. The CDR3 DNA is TGTGCCAGCAGCCGGGCGGGGGACGCTTCCTACGAGCAGTACTTC.

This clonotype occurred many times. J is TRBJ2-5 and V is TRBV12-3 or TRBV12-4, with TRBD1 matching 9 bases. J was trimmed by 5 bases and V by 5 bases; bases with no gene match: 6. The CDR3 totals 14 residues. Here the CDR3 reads CASSNRDREETQYF. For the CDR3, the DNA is TGTGCCAGCAGTAACCGGGACAGGGAGGAGACCCAGTACTTC.

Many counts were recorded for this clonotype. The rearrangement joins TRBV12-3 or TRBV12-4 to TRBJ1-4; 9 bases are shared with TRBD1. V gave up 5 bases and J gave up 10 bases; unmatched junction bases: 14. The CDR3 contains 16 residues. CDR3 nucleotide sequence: TGTGCCAGCAGTCGATTTCCGGGGACAGGGCTAGGAAAACTGTTTTTT. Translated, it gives CASSRFPGTGLGKLFF.

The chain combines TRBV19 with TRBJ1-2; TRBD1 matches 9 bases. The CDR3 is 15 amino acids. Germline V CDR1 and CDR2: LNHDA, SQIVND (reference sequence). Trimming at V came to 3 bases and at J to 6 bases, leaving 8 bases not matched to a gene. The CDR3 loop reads CASSMERDRENGYTF. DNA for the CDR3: TGTGCCAGTAGTATGGAACGGGACAGGGAGAATGGCTACACCTTC. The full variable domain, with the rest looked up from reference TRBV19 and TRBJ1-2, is DGGITQSPKYLFRKEGQNVTLSCEQNLNHDAMYWYRQDPGQGLRLIYYSQIVNDFQKGDIAEGYSVSREKKESFPLTVTSAQKNPTAFYLCASSMERDRENGYTFGSGTRLTVV.

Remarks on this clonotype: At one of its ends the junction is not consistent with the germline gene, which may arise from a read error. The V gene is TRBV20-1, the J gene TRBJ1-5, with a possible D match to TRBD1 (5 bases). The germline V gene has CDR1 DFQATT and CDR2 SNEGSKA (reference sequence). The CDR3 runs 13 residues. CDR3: CSAKESGDQPQHF. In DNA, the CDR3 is TGCAGCGCTAAAGAGTCGGGGGATCAGCCCCAGCATTTT.